This TCR beta chain was sequenced for a study of shared T cell receptors in the human thymus. The ends lost 4 bases at V and 3 bases at J; junction bases unmatched: 11. CDR1 is SGDLS and CDR2 is YYNGEE in the germline V gene. The CDR3 totals 16 residues. This table comes from immunoSEQ multiplex PCR, and its TCRdb copy is limited to in-frame clones, with some not included. The table includes hundreds of thousands of clones, roughly 88% detected once. These same records also appear under a second study, on human thymus T cells. That source adds: Thymic TCR repertoires of unrelated people reportedly overlapped highly.

Source material: thymocytes. V is TRBV9 and J is TRBJ2-5; 8 nucleotides align to TRBD2. This TCR was recovered from a boy in the first two years of life with a congenital heart defect. As DNA, the CDR3 is TGTGCCAGCAGCTGTGAACCACTAGCGGTAAAAGAGACCCAGTACTTC. Its translation: CASSCEPLAVKETQYF.